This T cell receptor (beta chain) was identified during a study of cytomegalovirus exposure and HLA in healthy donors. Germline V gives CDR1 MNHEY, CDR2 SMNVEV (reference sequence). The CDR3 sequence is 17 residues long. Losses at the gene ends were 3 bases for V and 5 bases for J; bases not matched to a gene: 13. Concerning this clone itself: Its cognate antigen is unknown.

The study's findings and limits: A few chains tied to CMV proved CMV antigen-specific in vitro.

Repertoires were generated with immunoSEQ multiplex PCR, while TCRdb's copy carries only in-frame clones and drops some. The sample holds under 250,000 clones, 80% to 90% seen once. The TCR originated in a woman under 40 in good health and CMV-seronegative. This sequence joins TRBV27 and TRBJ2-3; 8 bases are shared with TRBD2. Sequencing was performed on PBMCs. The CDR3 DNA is TGTGCCAGCAGTTTGCTTCGGGACTCCGGGAGGGGAGATACGCAGTATTTT. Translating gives CASSLLRDSGRGDTQYF.